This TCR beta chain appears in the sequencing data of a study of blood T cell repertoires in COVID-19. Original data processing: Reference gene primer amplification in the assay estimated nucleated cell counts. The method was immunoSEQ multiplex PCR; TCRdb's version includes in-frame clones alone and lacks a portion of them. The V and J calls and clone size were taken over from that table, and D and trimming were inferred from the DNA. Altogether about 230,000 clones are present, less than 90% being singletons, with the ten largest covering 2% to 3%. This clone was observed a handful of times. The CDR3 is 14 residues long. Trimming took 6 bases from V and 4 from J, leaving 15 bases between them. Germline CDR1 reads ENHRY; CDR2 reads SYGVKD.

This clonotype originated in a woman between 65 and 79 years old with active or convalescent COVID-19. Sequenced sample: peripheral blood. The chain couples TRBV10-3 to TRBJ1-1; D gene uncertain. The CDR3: CAISAGFQGTEAFF. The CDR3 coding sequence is TGTGCCATCAGCGCGGGGTTCCAAGGCACTGAAGCTTTCTTT.